The 30 T cell receptor beta chains below come from one sample, sequenced in a study of OX40 agonist ivuxolimab in advanced cancers. Assay: immunoSEQ multiplex PCR; the TCRdb copy retains only in-frame clones and omits some. The table lists around 9,900 clones, 60% to 75% of them singletons. The source material was CD4+ or CD8+ T cells sorted from blood, sampled in a trial of the OX40 agonist ivuxolimab. Source of these receptors: an adult with an advanced solid tumor such as melanoma, head and neck, liver or kidney cancer.

The chain combines TRBV27 with TRBJ1-4; TRBD1 is a possible D gene (5 bases). V shed 5 bases and J shed 6 bases, with 19 bases lying between them. Germline CDR1 is MNHEY and CDR2 is SMNVEV (reference sequence). The CDR3 totals 16 residues. CDR3 sequence reads: CASSPQRDVGDEKLFF. The CDR3 DNA is TGTGCCAGCAGTCCACAGAGGGACGTTGGCGATGAAAAACTGTTTTTT.

The chain is built from TRBV6-1 and TRBJ1-2; D not certain. Germline V gene lookup returns CDR1 MNHNS and CDR2 SASEGT. V was cut by 1 base and J by 11 bases, with 2 bases left in between. The CDR3 contains 9 residues. The CDR3 DNA follows: TGTGCCAGCAGTGAAGAGTACACCTTC. This translates into CASSEEYTF.

This clone was observed a few times. The chain links TRBV9 to TRBJ2-3; D may be TRBD2 (5 bases). The germline V and J ends were trimmed by 3 bases and 4 bases, with 9 bases remaining between them. The CDR3 length is 13 residues. Looked up from germline, CDR1 is SGDLS and CDR2 is YYNGEE. CDR3 amino acids: CASSGGSADTQYF. CDR3 coding DNA: TGTGCCAGCAGCGGGGGTAGCGCAGATACGCAGTATTTT. Using reference TRBV9 and TRBJ2-3 for the parts outside the CDR3, the full variable domain is DSGVTQTPKHLITATGQRVTLRCSPRSGDLSVYWYQQSLDQGLQFLIQYYNGEERAKGNILERFSAQQFPDLHSELNLSSLELGDSALYFCASSGGSADTQYFGPGTRLTVL.

This clone turned up a few times. The chain links TRBV5-4 to TRBJ1-2, with D perhaps matching TRBD1 (5 bases). Germline V gene lookup returns CDR1 SGHNT and CDR2 YYREEE (reference sequence). The CDR3 is 14 residues long. Trimming cost V 1 base and J 4 bases, with 11 bases left between them. The CDR3 here is CASSLSGLSYGYTF. The CDR3 nucleotides read TGTGCCAGCAGCTTGTCAGGGTTGAGCTATGGCTACACCTTC.

J is TRBJ2-7 and V is TRBV6-5; D may be TRBD1 (6 bases). Trimming shortened V by 3 bases and J by 6 bases, and 15 bases separated the two germline ends. The CDR3 is 14 residues long. The germline V gene encodes CDR1 MNHEY and CDR2 SVGAGI. CDR3 protein: CASSYDRPSSEQYF. The CDR3 DNA follows: TGTGCCAGCAGTTATGACAGGCCTTCGAGCGAGCAGTACTTC.

This clone was observed a few times. V is TRBV19 and J is TRBJ2-6; D gene ambiguous. V lost 2 bases, J lost 4 bases, and 3 bases lay in between. The CDR3 loop spans 13 amino acids. CDR1 is LNHDA, CDR2 SQIVND, per germline (reference sequence). CDR3 in DNA: TGTGCCAGTAGTATATCAGGGGCCAACGTCCTGACTTTC. Encoded protein: CASSISGANVLTF.

The rearrangement joins TRBV27 to TRBJ1-1, with a weak D call TRBD1 (5 bases). This CDR3 region has 14 residues. Germline loops: CDR1 MNHEY, CDR2 SMNVEV (reference sequence). V was trimmed by 0 bases and J by 4 bases, leaving 9 bases between them. The CDR3 region is CASSLSGAGTEAFF. CDR3 nucleotides: TGTGCCAGCAGTTTATCAGGGGCGGGCACTGAAGCTTTCTTT.

The chain links TRBV19 to TRBJ1-1, with D maybe TRBD1 (6 bases). The germline V gene encodes CDR1 LNHDA and CDR2 SQIVND (reference sequence). Trimming cost V 7 bases and J 1 base, with 10 bases left between them. The CDR3 has 13 amino acids. CDR3 amino acids: CASNGQPNTEAFF. For the CDR3, the DNA is TGTGCCAGTAACGGACAGCCGAACACTGAAGCTTTCTTT.

V usage is TRBV9 and J usage is TRBJ1-1, with 11 bases fitting TRBD1. V was pared by 2 bases and J by 4 bases, with 1 base of the junction left unmatched. This CDR3 has 14 residues. From germline, CDR1 is SGDLS and CDR2 YYNGEE. The CDR3 protein is CASSVGQGGTEAFF. The CDR3 nucleotides are TGTGCCAGCAGCGTGGGACAGGGGGGCACTGAAGCTTTCTTT. Full variable domain (missing parts from reference TRBV9 and TRBJ1-1): DSGVTQTPKHLITATGQRVTLRCSPRSGDLSVYWYQQSLDQGLQFLIQYYNGEERAKGNILERFSAQQFPDLHSELNLSSLELGDSALYFCASSVGQGGTEAFFGQGTRLTVV.

The chain links TRBV14 to TRBJ2-7, with TRBD1 as a possible D gene (6 bases). Germline assignment: CDR1 SGHDN and CDR2 FVKESK. With 10 bases removed from V and 2 bases from J, the gap between germline ends came to 9 bases. The CDR3 totals 11 residues. This CDR3 is CAIGQPYEQYF. Here the CDR3 DNA reads TGTGCCATTGGACAGCCCTACGAGCAGTACTTC. Complete variable domain (other parts from reference TRBV14 and TRBJ2-7): EAGVTQFPSHSVIEKGQTVTLRCDPISGHDNLYWYRRVMGKEIKFLLHFVKESKQDESGMPNNRFLAERTGGTYSTLKVQPAELEDSGVYFCAIGQPYEQYFGPGTRLTVT.

The chain carries TRBV6-5 and TRBJ1-5; 7 bases are shared with TRBD1. This CDR3 is 14 amino acids long. CDR1 MNHEY and CDR2 SVGAGI come from the germline V gene. With 6 bases clipped from V and 4 bases from J, the junction kept 6 bases outside the gene matches. The chain's CDR3 is CASRPGQENQPQHF. The CDR3 DNA follows: TGTGCCAGCAGACCCGGACAGGAGAATCAGCCCCAGCATTTT.

The chain joins TRBV2 to TRBJ1-5, with D possibly matching TRBD1 (5 bases). Germline lookup yields CDR1 SNHLY and CDR2 FYNNEI. This CDR3 region has 14 residues. V lost 3 bases and J lost 7, with 13 bases in between. CDR3 sequence reads: CASSEYRSGQPQHF. The CDR3 coding sequence is TGTGCCAGCAGTGAGTACCGCTCAGGGCAGCCCCAGCATTTT.

In nucleotides, the CDR3 is TGCGCCAGCAGCCCCGGGACGCTTCAAGAGACCCAGTACTTC. Protein product: CASSPGTLQETQYF. The rearrangement uses TRBV4-1 and TRBJ2-5; either TRBD1 or TRBD2 may supply D (5 bases each). Looked up from germline, CDR1 is MGHRA and CDR2 is YSYEKL. V was clipped by 4 bases and J by 2 bases, with 11 bases between them. This CDR3 is built from 14 residues.

The rearrangement links TRBV4-3 to TRBJ2-1, with 11 bases matching TRBD2. Germline CDR1 and CDR2: LGHNA and YSLEER. The CDR3 sequence is 16 residues long. J gave up 7 bases and V 2 bases, and 7 bases lay outside the gene matches. In DNA, the CDR3 is TGCGCCAGCAGCCAACTAGCGGGGGGCATTGGGAATGAGCAGTTCTTC. This codes for CASSQLAGGIGNEQFF.

This clone was detected only once. This rearrangement joins TRBV2 to TRBJ1-1; tentatively, D is TRBD1 (5 bases). Germline V gives CDR1 SNHLY, CDR2 FYNNEI. Trimming pared 6 bases from V and 3 bases from J, leaving 14 bases between. The CDR3 loop spans 14 amino acids. The chain's CDR3 is CASSLDSRHTEAFF. The CDR3 bases are TGTGCCAGCAGCTTAGACAGTCGGCACACTGAAGCTTTCTTT. Full variable domain (missing parts from reference TRBV2 and TRBJ1-1): EPEVTQTPSHQVTQMGQEVILRCVPISNHLYFYWYRQILGQKVEFLVSFYNNEISEKSEIFDDQFSVERPDGSNFTLKIRSTKLEDSAMYFCASSLDSRHTEAFFGQGTRLTVV.

The gene calls are TRBV27 and TRBJ2-2, with D unresolved. The germline CDR1 and CDR2 sequences are MNHEY and SMNVEV (reference sequence). This CDR3 has 18 residues. V was pared by 6 bases and J by 4 bases, with 24 bases between. The CDR3 DNA reads TGTGCCAGCAGAGGAGAGCCTCAGACGTACGGCCCCACCGGGGAGCTGTTTTTT. Its translation is CASRGEPQTYGPTGELFF.

The table lists this clone with many counts. This rearrangement joins TRBV6-1 to TRBJ1-1, with a possible D match to TRBD1 (5 bases). The CDR3 has 15 residues. Deletions cut 3 bases from V and 6 bases from J, with 17 bases between. Per germline, CDR1 MNHNS and CDR2 SASEGT. In DNA, the CDR3 is TGTGCCAGCAGTGAGTCAGGGCGGAAACAGGCTGAAGCTTTCTTT. It is translated as CASSESGRKQAEAFF.

The chain has TRBV28 and TRBJ2-3; 9 nucleotides align to TRBD2. J gave up 4 bases and V 6 bases, and 8 bases lay outside the gene matches. Germline loops: CDR1 MDHEN, CDR2 SYDVKM. CDR3 length: 15 amino acids. In DNA, the CDR3 is TGTGCCAGCAGCCCCTCGTTAGCGGGAGCAGATACGCAGTATTTT. Its protein product is CASSPSLAGADTQYF.

This sequence joins TRBV7-8 and TRBJ1-5; the D gene is possibly TRBD1 (6 bases). The germline gives CDR1 SGHVS, CDR2 FQNEAQ. V dropped 5 bases and J dropped 1 base, with 15 bases sitting between them. The CDR3 has 16 amino acids. The CDR3 DNA is TGTGCCAGCAGCCAAACCCGGGGGGCGAGCAATCAGCCCCAGCATTTT. Residues: CASSQTRGASNQPQHF.

This clone was seen a handful of times. The chain joins TRBV6-5 to TRBJ1-1; a possible D gene is TRBD1 (5 bases). The CDR3 totals 15 residues. Trimming removed 4 bases at V and 1 base at J, with 13 bases between. CDR1 MNHEY and CDR2 SVGAGI come from the germline V gene. CDR3 nucleotide sequence: TGTGCCAGCAGTTTAGGGGCCATGCCGAACACTGAAGCTTTCTTT. Protein product: CASSLGAMPNTEAFF.

This clone was observed a single time. This rearrangement joins TRBV7-9 to TRBJ2-3; D might be TRBD2 (5 bases). CDR1 and CDR2 from the germline V gene are SEHNR and FQNEAQ (reference sequence). The CDR3 is made up of 14 amino acids. Between the trimmed V and J ends, which lost 1 base and 6 bases, there was a span of 11 bases. The CDR3 DNA reads TGTGCCAGCAGCTTAGAGCTAGCATCCGATACGCAGTATTTT. Amino acids: CASSLELASDTQYF.

This rearrangement joins TRBV19 to TRBJ1-5; D gene ambiguous. CDR1 and CDR2 from the germline V gene are LNHDA and SQIVND (reference sequence). Trimming took 7 bases from V and 3 from J, leaving 13 bases between them. This CDR3 contains 14 residues. CDR3 sequence reads: CASIVRVPNQPQHF. For the CDR3, the DNA is TGTGCCAGTATTGTGAGAGTTCCCAATCAGCCCCAGCATTTT. The full variable domain, with the rest looked up from reference TRBV19 and TRBJ1-5, is DGGITQSPKYLFRKEGQNVTLSCEQNLNHDAMYWYRQDPGQGLRLIYYSQIVNDFQKGDIAEGYSVSREKKESFPLTVTSAQKNPTAFYLCASIVRVPNQPQHFGDGTRLSIL.

The chain joins TRBV5-7 to TRBJ2-7; possibly TRBD1 or TRBD2 for D (5 bases each). TRBV5-7 is known as an ORF, though its function is uncertain. V was shortened by 4 bases and J by 2 bases, with 19 bases between the two germline ends. CDR3 length: 16 residues. In nucleotides, the CDR3 is TGTGCCAGCAGCGAGAGTAGCGAGAGAGGGGCCTACGAGCAGTACTTC. It encodes CASSESSERGAYEQYF.

V usage is TRBV27 and J usage is TRBJ2-7; D is perhaps TRBD2 (5 bases). Germline V gene lookup returns CDR1 MNHEY and CDR2 SMNVEV (reference sequence). The CDR3 runs to 14 residues. V was shortened by 5 bases and J by 7 bases, with 18 bases between the two germline ends. For the CDR3, the DNA is TGTGCCAGCAGTCCGTACACGGACTCTGGGGAGCAGTACTTC. Its translation is CASSPYTDSGEQYF.

This chain connects TRBV5-5 to TRBJ1-1, with TRBD1 identical over 9 bases. The CDR3 runs to 16 residues. Germline-derived CDR1 and CDR2 are SGHKS and YYEKEE (reference sequence). After removal of 2 bases from V and 3 bases from J, the junction contained 8 bases not matched to a gene. The CDR3 loop reads CASSFPTGGTDTEAFF. The CDR3 DNA reads TGTGCCAGCAGCTTCCCTACAGGGGGCACGGACACTGAAGCTTTCTTT.

V is TRBV9 and J is TRBJ2-1, with TRBD2 identical over 11 bases. The V and J ends lost 0 bases and 5 bases, in that order; junction bases with no gene match: 1. The CDR3 is 15 amino acids. Germline CDR1 is SGDLS and CDR2 is YYNGEE. This chain's CDR3 is CASSVGLAGNNEQFF. The CDR3 DNA reads as TGTGCCAGCAGCGTAGGACTAGCGGGAAACAATGAGCAGTTCTTC.

Comments on this clone: The limits of the CDR3 on the DNA are not certain, so only TCRdb's listed CDR3 is given. The rearrangement links TRBV27 to TRBJ2-7; the tabulated D call, TRBD1, remains unverified against the DNA. Germline V gene lookup returns CDR1 MNHEY and CDR2 SMNVEV (reference sequence). The CDR3 spans 14 amino acids, including both terminal residues. CDR3 residues: CASSSSTGSYEQYF.

The gene calls are TRBV6-1 and TRBJ2-6, with D possibly TRBD2 on 6 matching bases. CDR1 is MNHNS and CDR2 is SASEGT in the germline V gene. V lost 9 bases and J lost 2, with 14 bases in between. CDR3 length: 15 amino acids. This CDR3 reads CASGPWEAGANVLTF. The CDR3 DNA follows: TGTGCCAGTGGCCCATGGGAGGCTGGGGCCAACGTCCTGACTTTC.

The chain carries TRBV4-1 and TRBJ2-7; TRBD1 agrees at 10 bases. There are 18 residues in the CDR3. The trim removed 2 bases at V and 2 bases at J, leaving 12 bases unmatched. Germline CDR1 and CDR2: MGHRA and YSYEKL. CDR3 residues: CASSQKYAMGQGPYEQYF. The CDR3 nucleotides are TGCGCCAGCAGCCAAAAGTACGCTATGGGACAGGGGCCCTACGAGCAGTACTTC.

The chain has TRBV28 and TRBJ1-2; D is possibly TRBD1 (5 bases). Between the trimmed V and J ends, which lost 4 bases and 5 bases, there was a span of 14 bases. This CDR3 spans 14 amino acids. Germline V gene lookup returns CDR1 MDHEN and CDR2 SYDVKM. The CDR3 DNA sequence: TGTGCCAGCAGTTCCGGGGCGGGGATTTATGGCTACACCTTC. Translated, it gives CASSSGAGIYGYTF.